This T cell receptor beta chain stems from a study of blood T cell repertoires in COVID-19. Study information: COVID-19 samples from acute and convalescent phases originated in the United States, Italy and Spain. Nucleic acid was either cDNA or gDNA, and it came from T cells, B-cell-depleted T cells, or PBMCs.

How the authors handled the data: Using reference gene primer amplification, nucleated cell counts were estimated. TCRdb's table, derived via immunoSEQ multiplex PCR, lists solely in-frame clones and lacks some. The DNA was the basis for D and trimming; V, J and clone size are from that table. The sample lists 450,000 to 500,000 clones, 87% occurring once. Enrolled through a virtual design, the participants were between roughly 18 and 90 years of age and came from under 25 US areas. The CDR3 sequence is 16 residues long. Germline V gene lookup returns CDR1 SGHRS and CDR2 YFSETQ. V trimming: 4 bases; J trimming: 5 bases; junction bases outside the gene matches: 9.

The genes are TRBV5-1 and TRBJ1-4, with 9 bases fitting TRBD1. Sequencing was carried out using PBMCs or T cells enriched from blood (not recorded which). The receptor comes from a woman in her late teens or twenties who had recovered from COVID-19. The DNA of the CDR3 is TGCGCCAGCAGCCCCAGGGACAGGGTAAAGAATGAAAAACTGTTTTTT. It yields the protein CASSPRDRVKNEKLFF. Using reference TRBV5-1 and TRBJ1-4 for the parts outside the CDR3, the full variable domain is KAGVTQTPRYLIKTRGQQVTLSCSPISGHRSVSWYQQTPGQGLQFLFEYFSETQRNKGNFPGRFSGRQFSNSRSEMNVSTLELGDSALYLCASSPRDRVKNEKLFFGSGTQLSVL.